The 28 T cell receptor beta chains presented below share a single source sample, sequenced in a study of identical twins. TCRdb fed the 5' RACE reads into MiXCR, producing one record per CDR3 protein. The sample has about 250,000 distinct CDR3 sequences, about 8.3% seen once. The sample also formed part of further work on yellow fever vaccine responses in identical twins.

The sample comprised CD8+ T cells sorted from blood. The origin of the receptors is a woman aged 18-29 years in good health.

V is TRBV7-9 and J is TRBJ2-7; TRBD2 matches 10 bases. The germline V gene encodes CDR1 SEHNR and CDR2 FQNEAQ (reference sequence). The V segment lost 5 bases and the J segment 5 bases; nucleotides outside the gene matches: 9. CDR3 length: 15 amino acids. Here the CDR3 reads CASSPPLAGVDEQYF. CDR3 nucleotide sequence: TGTGCCAGCAGCCCACCGCTAGCGGGAGTCGACGAGCAGTACTTC. Looking up the rest from reference TRBV7-9 and TRBJ2-7 gives the full variable domain: DTGVSQNPRHKITKRGQNVTFRCDPISEHNRLYWYRQTLGQGPEFLTYFQNEAQLEKSRLLSDRFSAERPKGSFSTLEIQRTEQGDSAMYLCASSPPLAGVDEQYFGPGTRLTVT.

The chain employs TRBV11-2 and TRBJ2-1, with TRBD2 matching 14 bases. The CDR3 consists of 18 residues. The germline V gene has CDR1 SGHAT and CDR2 FQNNGV. J lost 3 bases, V lost 6 bases, and 10 bases had no gene match. The CDR3 region has the DNA TGTGCCAGCAGGGGAATCTGGACTAGCGGGAGGATCTACAATGAGCAGTTCTTC. This sequence encodes CASRGIWTSGRIYNEQFF.

This clonotype appeared many times. The chain couples TRBV20-1 to TRBJ2-3; D ambiguous. This CDR3 is 10 amino acids long. The germline V gene has CDR1 DFQATT and CDR2 SNEGSKA (reference sequence). Trimming removed 5 bases from V and 9 bases from J, with 9 bases in between. The CDR3 DNA reads TGCAGTGCTCCCTTTGGGACGCAGTATTTT. This gives the protein CSAPFGTQYF.

This clonotype came up many times. The rearrangement links TRBV24-1 to TRBJ1-5, with 8 nucleotides matching TRBD1. Germline CDR1 reads KGHDR; CDR2 reads SFDVKD. This CDR3 has 13 residues. With V trimmed by 6 bases and J by 7 bases, 4 bases remained unmatched. The chain's CDR3 is CATSQTGDQPQHF. The CDR3 DNA reads TGTGCCACCAGTCAGACAGGGGACCAGCCCCAGCATTTT.

This clonotype was observed a few times. This sequence joins TRBV6-2 or TRBV6-3 and TRBJ2-7; perhaps TRBD1 as D (6 bases). CDR1 is MNHEY, CDR2 SVGEGT, per germline. CDR3 length equals 14 residues. V lost 0 bases, J lost 4 bases, and 10 bases lay in between. The DNA for the CDR3 is TGTGCCAGCAGTTACTCGAGGGGGAGATACGAGCAGTACTTC. It yields the protein CASSYSRGRYEQYF.

This clonotype was counted a few times. The chain recombines TRBV5-1 with TRBJ2-7, with a weak D call TRBD1 (6 bases). V was clipped by 3 bases and J by 7 bases, with 14 bases between them. The CDR3 contains 13 residues. CDR1 and CDR2 (germline): SGHRS, YFSETQ. In nucleotides, the CDR3 is TGCGCCAGCAGCTATGATCAGGGGTGGGAGCAGTACTTC. Encoded protein: CASSYDQGWEQYF.

This clonotype was detected many times. The chain couples TRBV12-3 or TRBV12-4 to TRBJ1-4, with D maybe TRBD1 (6 bases). V lost 4 bases, J lost 7 bases, and 10 bases lay in between. This CDR3 is built from 13 residues. CDR3 bases: TGTGCCAGCAGTTCCTGGGGGCTTGAAAAACTGTTTTTT. Its protein is CASSSWGLEKLFF.

This clonotype was seen at least ten times. The chain links TRBV5-1 to TRBJ1-1, with TRBD1 matching over 11 bases. This CDR3 region has 15 residues. V lost 3 bases, J lost 1 base, and 2 bases stayed unmatched. CDR1 and CDR2 from the germline V gene are SGHRS and YFSETQ. In nucleotides, the CDR3 is TGCGCCAGCAGCTGGGGGACAGGGGGGAACACTGAAGCTTTCTTT. Encoded protein: CASSWGTGGNTEAFF.

CDR3 nucleotides: TGTGCCAGTCGGGACAGCTCATACGAGCAGTACTTC. Translation: CASRDSSYEQYF. V is TRBV7-2 and J is TRBJ2-7, with 7 bases matching TRBD1. Germline loops: CDR1 SGHTA, CDR2 FQGNSA. CDR3 size: 12 residues. Trimming cost V 9 bases and J 4 bases; bases outside gene matches: 6.

This clonotype showed up many times. The chain links TRBV7-3 to TRBJ2-5; D could derive from TRBD1 or TRBD2 (7 bases each). CDR1 and CDR2 (germline): SGHTA, FQGTGA. The CDR3 contains 16 residues. V was clipped by 5 bases and J by 2 bases, with 18 bases between them. CDR3 sequence (DNA): TGTGCCAGCAGCCAGGGGGAGCGGGGTCGTCAAGAGACCCAGTACTTC. Translating it yields CASSQGERGRQETQYF.

A few counts support this clonotype. The genes are TRBV6-4 and TRBJ2-3; no clear D gene. The ends were cut back, 6 bases at V and 1 base at J, with 8 bases in the middle. The CDR3 is made up of 13 amino acids. Germline V gene data show CDR1 as MRHNA and CDR2 as SNTAGT. For the CDR3, the DNA is TGTGCCAGCAGAGATTGGGGCACAGATACGCAGTATTTT. Protein: CASRDWGTDTQYF.

This clonotype was seen a few times. This chain uses TRBV11-1 with TRBJ2-1, with D maybe TRBD1 (6 bases). Looked up from germline, CDR1 is SGHAT and CDR2 is FQDESV (reference sequence). This CDR3 has 14 residues. Trimming removed 3 bases at V and 8 bases at J, with 14 bases between. The CDR3 DNA follows: TGTGCCAGCAGCTTCGACAGGAACTCTGATGAGCAGTTCTTC. Translated, it gives CASSFDRNSDEQFF.

V usage is TRBV7-9 and J usage is TRBJ2-7; D gene unclear. The CDR3 spans 16 residues. Trimming cost V 2 bases and J 4 bases, with 18 bases left between them. Germline assignment: CDR1 SEHNR and CDR2 FQNEAQ (reference sequence). The CDR3 nucleotides read TGTGCCAGCAGCTTAATCGCAGGCGCCGGAAGGTACGAGCAGTACTTC. As protein: CASSLIAGAGRYEQYF.

This clonotype was seen repeatedly, ten times or more. The rearrangement uses TRBV24-1 and TRBJ2-2; tentatively, D is TRBD2 (5 bases). The CDR3 contains 12 residues. The germline V gene has CDR1 KGHDR and CDR2 SFDVKD. The V gene lost 9 bases and the J gene lost 3 bases, with 7 bases spanning the gap. Here the CDR3 DNA reads TGTGCCACCTACGGGGACACCGGGGAGCTGTTTTTT. It codes for CATYGDTGELFF.

This clonotype was seen a handful of times. The CDR3 region has the DNA TGCGCCAGCAGCTTGGGGACAGGCGGGCTCGAAAAACTGTTTTTT. This encodes CASSLGTGGLEKLFF. This rearrangement joins TRBV5-1 to TRBJ1-4, with TRBD1 identical over 7 bases. From germline, CDR1 is SGHRS and CDR2 YFSETQ. This CDR3 comprises 15 residues. V gave up 0 bases and J gave up 8 bases; unmatched junction bases: 7. The variable domain in full, completed from reference TRBV5-1 and TRBJ1-4, reads KAGVTQTPRYLIKTRGQQVTLSCSPISGHRSVSWYQQTPGQGLQFLFEYFSETQRNKGNFPGRFSGRQFSNSRSEMNVSTLELGDSALYLCASSLGTGGLEKLFFGSGTQLSVL.

This clonotype was detected many times. A junction end diverges from the germline sequence, so it may reflect a read error. The chain employs TRBV7-7 and TRBJ2-5; D possibly corresponds to TRBD2 (6 bases). Per the germline V gene, CDR1 is SSHAT and CDR2 is FNYEAQ (reference sequence). CDR3 length: 14 amino acids. CDR3 coding DNA: TGTGCTAGCAGCTTAGCCCCGGAGGGGGAGACCCAGTACTTC. Amino acids: CASSLAPEGETQYF.

In this sample, this clonotype turned up a few times. This chain joins TRBV9 and TRBJ2-1, with D perhaps matching TRBD1 or TRBD2 (5 bases each). CDR3 size: 15 residues. The ends were cut back, 2 bases at V and 6 bases at J, with 15 bases in the middle. Germline CDR1 reads SGDLS; CDR2 reads YYNGEE. The DNA for the CDR3 is TGTGCCAGCAGCGTCGAAGGGCTAGGGACCAATGAGCAGTTCTTC. It yields the protein CASSVEGLGTNEQFF.

The J gene is TRBJ2-7, the V gene TRBV11-2; D call uncertain. Germline values: CDR1 SGHAT, CDR2 FQNNGV. Deletions cut 1 base from V and 4 bases from J, with 14 bases between. The CDR3 extends over 15 amino acids. The CDR3 loop is CASSLVFSAKYEQYF. In nucleotides, the CDR3 is TGTGCCAGCAGCTTAGTTTTTTCGGCGAAATACGAGCAGTACTTC.

Only a few counts were recorded for this clonotype. This sequence joins TRBV11-2 and TRBJ2-7; 9 bases agree with TRBD1. This CDR3 region has 15 residues. V trimming: 5 bases; J trimming: 0 bases; junction bases outside the gene matches: 5. Germline V gives CDR1 SGHAT, CDR2 FQNNGV. In DNA, the CDR3 is TGTGCCAGCAGCGATACAGGGGGCGTCTCCTACGAGCAGTACTTC. This translates into CASSDTGGVSYEQYF.

This rearrangement joins TRBV28 to TRBJ2-1; D call uncertain. CDR1 and CDR2 (germline): MDHEN, SYDVKM. Trimming took 1 base from V and 4 from J, leaving 8 bases between them. The CDR3 has 14 amino acids. The CDR3 DNA reads as TGTGCCAGCAGTTTATCGGCTGATTACAATGAGCAGTTCTTC. Amino acid sequence: CASSLSADYNEQFF.

This clonotype has more than one count but fewer than ten. V is TRBV4-2 and J is TRBJ2-1; 10 bases agree with TRBD1. J was trimmed by 8 bases and V by 0 bases; bases with no gene match: 4. Germline CDR1 reads LGHNA; CDR2 reads YNFKEQ. The CDR3 sequence is 15 residues long. The CDR3 DNA reads as TGTGCCAGCAGCCAAGAATGGACAGGGGGAGATGAGCAGTTCTTC. Amino acid sequence: CASSQEWTGGDEQFF.

This clonotype came up many times. The V gene is TRBV9, the J gene TRBJ2-7; 8 bases are a match to TRBD1. Germline assignment: CDR1 SGDLS and CDR2 YYNGEE. V trimming: 3 bases; J trimming: 3 bases; junction bases outside the gene matches: 5. The CDR3 is made up of 14 amino acids. Here the CDR3 reads CASSGRQGIYEQYF. The CDR3 nucleotides read TGTGCCAGCAGCGGGAGACAGGGGATCTACGAGCAGTACTTC.

The chain links TRBV4-3 to TRBJ2-2; D gene unclear. From germline, CDR1 is LGHNA and CDR2 YSLEER. Trimming removed 1 base from V and 1 base from J, with 7 bases in between. The CDR3 contains 15 residues. This CDR3 is CASSQVVENTGELFF. The CDR3 DNA sequence: TGCGCCAGCAGCCAAGTAGTAGAGAACACCGGGGAGCTGTTTTTT.

This clonotype showed up many times. The chain couples TRBV4-1 to TRBJ1-5; no clear D gene. Germline CDR1 reads MGHRA; CDR2 reads YSYEKL. Trimming took 4 bases from V and 7 from J, leaving 11 bases between them. This CDR3 comprises 13 residues. Here the CDR3 reads CASSPPNVQPQHF. For the CDR3, the DNA is TGCGCCAGCAGCCCACCTAACGTCCAGCCCCAGCATTTT.

The chain is built from TRBV27 and TRBJ2-7; possibly TRBD1 or TRBD2 for D (5 bases each). The length of the CDR3 is 14 residues. V shed 2 bases and J shed 3 bases, with 11 bases lying between them. In germline, CDR1 is MNHEY, CDR2 SMNVEV (reference sequence). For the CDR3, the DNA is TGTGCCAGCAGTTTAGCCCCGGGGCTCTACGAGCAGTACTTC. It encodes CASSLAPGLYEQYF.

The V call is TRBV4-2, the J call TRBJ2-7, with TRBD2 matching 7 bases. Trimming took 0 bases from V and 2 from J; bases not matched to a gene: 4. CDR3 length equals 15 residues. CDR1 and CDR2 (germline): LGHNA, YNFKEQ. The CDR3 is CASSQEGRGTYEQYF. CDR3 bases: TGTGCCAGCAGCCAAGAGGGGCGGGGGACCTACGAGCAGTACTTC.

At least ten counts were recorded for this clonotype. The rearrangement uses TRBV29-1 and TRBJ2-2; TRBD2 is a possible D gene (5 bases). The CDR3 runs 16 residues. Germline V CDR1 and CDR2: SQVTM, ANQGSEA. The ends were cut back, 2 bases at V and 0 bases at J, with 13 bases in the middle. The CDR3 region has the DNA TGCAGCGTTGAAAGTGTTAGCGTTGCGAACACCGGGGAGCTGTTTTTT. Residues: CSVESVSVANTGELFF.

This clonotype was seen repeatedly, ten times or more. This rearrangement joins TRBV15 to TRBJ2-3; 8 positions match TRBD2. J lost 4 bases, V lost 8 bases, and 11 bases had no gene match. Germline V CDR1 and CDR2: LNHNV, YYDKDF (reference sequence). The CDR3 covers 15 residues. The CDR3: CATGGSGGMADTQYF. As DNA, the CDR3 is TGTGCCACCGGGGGGAGCGGGGGTATGGCAGATACGCAGTATTTT. Together with reference TRBV15 and TRBJ2-3, the CDR3 gives the full variable domain: DAMVIQNPRYQVTQFGKPVTLSCSQTLNHNVMYWYQQKSSQAPKLLFHYYDKDFNNEADTPDNFQSRRPNTSFCFLDIRSPGLGDTAMYLCATGGSGGMADTQYFGPGTRLTVL.